This TCR beta chain was documented in a study of blood T cell repertoires in COVID-19. About this clone: The CDR3 ends on some other residue instead of the conserved phenylalanine or tryptophan, so this is likely a read error. The DNA is left out, because the CDR3 cannot be placed on it with certainty; the CDR3 is given as TCRdb lists it.

Cohort allocation depended upon clinical history that participants reported. The CDR3 is 11 residues long, counting both termini. Measured with immunoSEQ multiplex PCR; TCRdb has only the in-frame clones, and not every one. The table records about 440,000 clones, approximately 90% of them present only once. Sequencing was performed on PBMCs or T cells enriched from blood (not recorded which). The TCR originated in a woman between 18 and 30 years old with acute COVID-19. V is TRBV12-2 and J is TRBJ1-4. TRBV12-2 is labeled a pseudogene. The CDR3 reads CASRLAPSTYC.